This paragraph reports one T cell receptor beta chain. Its antigen is unknown. The source of the sample is a study of shared clonotypes between healthy human individuals. Study details: The cohort comprised a couple of women and a few men. Their ages spanned 18 to 49 years.

Adult Caucasians living in Nashville, Tennessee made up all of the donors. Study-level findings and limits: Among the subsets, naive ones generally showed larger estimated richness than memory ones.

Source study methods: Quality scores were absent from the junction-only immunoSEQ sequences, so filtering differed. This table comes from immunoSEQ multiplex PCR, and its TCRdb copy is limited to in-frame clones, with some not included. V and J calls plus clone size are reproduced from that table; the DNA served to infer D and trimming. The table lists under 2,500,000 clones, almost 96% of them singletons. This TCR was sampled from a man aged 18 to 30 in good health. Sequencing used naive CD4+ T cells sorted from blood. The subset denotes: CD45RA+ positively selected.

CDR3 loop: CASNFQGNLNYGYTF. CDR3 DNA sequence: TGTGCCAGCAACTTTCAGGGCAACCTTAACTATGGCTACACCTTC. V usage is TRBV2 and J usage is TRBJ1-2, with TRBD1 as a possible D gene (5 bases). Germline CDR1 is SNHLY and CDR2 is FYNNEI. The CDR3 sequence is 15 residues long. Trimming left V 7 bases short and J 1 base short, with 16 bases between.